This TCR beta chain was recorded in a study of tumor and adjacent non-tumor tissue in lung cancer. RNA was extracted from bulk tissue without any cell sorting. This CDR3 has 13 residues. The germline gives CDR1 ENHRY, CDR2 SYGVKD. A modified ARM-PCR protocol with three rounds of nested PCR amplified TCRbeta. TCRdb processed the multiplex PCR reads anew with MiXCR; each CDR3 protein has one entry. Counted here are 90,000 to 130,000 distinct CDR3 sequences, 75% to 90% occurring once; the ten biggest clones make up 22%. On this clonotype itself: A read error may produce the germline difference seen at one junction end.

V gene TRBV10-3 combines with J gene TRBJ2-1, with 10 positions matching TRBD2. Source material: lung tumor tissue. This receptor was identified in a man between 70 and 80 years old with non-small cell lung cancer. The CDR3 protein is CDITSGRDNEQFF. CDR3 DNA: TGTGACATCACCAGCGGGAGGGACAATGAGCAGTTCTTC.